The clone carrying this TCR beta chain occurred many times. Primers targeting TRAV and TRBV primed first-strand cDNA, covering alpha and beta chains. TCRs underwent about 20 PCR cycles of amplification with a constant-region primer and V-primer adapter. A single record per CDR3 protein comes from TCRdb applying MiXCR to the reads. In the table there are around 68,000 distinct CDR3 sequences, more than 20% of which are singletons. The sample comes from a study of low-dose radiotherapy and immunotherapy resistance in tumors. Background on the study: In Cohort 2, 1 Gy per fraction was delivered every two weeks, for a total of 13 Gy over 26 weeks.

The CDR3 contains 19 residues. The junction had 14 bases not matched to a gene; V was cut back by 4 bases and J by 2 bases. Time point defined: before trial treatment. Ipilimumab, nivolumab, aspirin, low-dose cyclophosphamide and low-dose radiotherapy were administered to donors. Solid tumors that lacked tumor-infiltrating lymphocytes and were advanced were present in eligible patients. The starting material was PBMCs, obtained before treatment. The V call is TRBV12-3 or TRBV12-4, the J call TRBJ2-3; 11 nucleotides agree with TRBD2. This clonotype was obtained from a male donor with rectosigmoid adenocarcinoma. CDR3: CASSSPFSGRAIDTDTQYF. CDR3 bases: TGTGCCAGCAGTTCCCCTTTTAGCGGGAGGGCCATCGACACAGATACGCAGTATTTT.